The present T cell receptor (beta chain) was sequenced within a study of T-cell memory formation after mild COVID-19. Study-wide results and limits: The study found balanced CD4/CD8 in clones contracting day 15 to 85 and a CD4+ lean in later expanders.

To note about this clonotype: Its antigen is currently unknown.

TCRdb redid the calling of the 5' RACE reads with MiXCR, one entry per CDR3 protein. Seen here are a few hundred thousand distinct CDR3 sequences, about 23% observed once, and the top ten hold around 12%. V lost 4 bases and J lost 1; bases outside the gene matches: 3. Germline CDR1 reads SGHTA; CDR2 reads FQGNSA. The CDR3 contains 16 residues. The receptor comes from an adult woman who had mild COVID-19 (a few samples of this study predate the infection). Cell type and time point are not known. The chain joins TRBV7-2 to TRBJ2-7, with 14 nucleotides matching TRBD2. The source material was PBMCs or a T cell subset sorted from them (not recorded which). This CDR3 reads CASSSGLAGVSYEQYF. In nucleotides, the CDR3 is TGTGCCAGCAGCTCGGGACTAGCGGGAGTTTCCTACGAGCAGTACTTC.